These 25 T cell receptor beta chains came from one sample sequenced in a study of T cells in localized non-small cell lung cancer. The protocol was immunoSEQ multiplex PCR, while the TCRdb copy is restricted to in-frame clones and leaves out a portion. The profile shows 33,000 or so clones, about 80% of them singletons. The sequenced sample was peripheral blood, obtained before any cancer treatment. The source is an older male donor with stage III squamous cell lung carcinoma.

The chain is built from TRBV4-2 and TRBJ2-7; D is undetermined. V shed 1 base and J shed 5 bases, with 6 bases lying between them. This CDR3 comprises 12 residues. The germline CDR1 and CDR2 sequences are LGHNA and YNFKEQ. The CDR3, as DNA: TGTGCCAGCAGCCAAGTGGGAAACGAGCAGTACTTC. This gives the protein CASSQVGNEQYF.

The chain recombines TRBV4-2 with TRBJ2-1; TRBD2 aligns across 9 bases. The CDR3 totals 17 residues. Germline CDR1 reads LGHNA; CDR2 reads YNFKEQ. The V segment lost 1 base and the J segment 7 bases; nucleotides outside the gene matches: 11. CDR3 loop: CASSQAGGRGGWNEQFF. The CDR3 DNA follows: TGTGCCAGCAGCCAAGCCGGTGGGCGGGGGGGCTGGAATGAGCAGTTCTTC.

The CDR3 reads CASSLGQEGIYGYTF. The CDR3 nucleotides read TGTGCCAGCAGCTTAGGACAGGAGGGGATTTATGGCTACACCTTC. J is TRBJ1-2 and V is TRBV7-9; D is possibly TRBD1 (6 bases). Germline V CDR1 and CDR2: SEHNR, FQNEAQ (reference sequence). V was cut by 1 base and J by 5 bases, with 14 bases left in between. The CDR3 runs 15 residues.

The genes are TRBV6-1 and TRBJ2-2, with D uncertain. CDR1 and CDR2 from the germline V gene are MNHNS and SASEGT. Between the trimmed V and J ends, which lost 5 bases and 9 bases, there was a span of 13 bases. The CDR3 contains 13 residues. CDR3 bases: TGTGCCAGCAGTCCTTCCGGGTTGCGGGAGCTGTTTTTT. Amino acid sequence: CASSPSGLRELFF.

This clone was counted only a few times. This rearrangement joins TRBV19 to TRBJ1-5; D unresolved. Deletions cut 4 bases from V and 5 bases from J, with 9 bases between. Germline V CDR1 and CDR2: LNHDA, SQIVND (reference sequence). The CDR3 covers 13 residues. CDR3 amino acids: CASSTRPHQPQHF. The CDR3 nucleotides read TGTGCCAGTAGTACCCGACCCCATCAGCCCCAGCATTTT.

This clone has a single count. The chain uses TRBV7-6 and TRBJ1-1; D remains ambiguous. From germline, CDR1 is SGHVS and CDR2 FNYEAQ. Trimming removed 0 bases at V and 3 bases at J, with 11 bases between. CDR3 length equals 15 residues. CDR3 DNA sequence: TGTGCCAGCAGCTTAGCGTGGGATTCGGACACTGAAGCTTTCTTT. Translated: CASSLAWDSDTEAFF. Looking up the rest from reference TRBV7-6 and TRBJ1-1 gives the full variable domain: GAGVSQSPRYKVTKRGQDVALRCDPISGHVSLYWYRQALGQGPEFLTYFNYEAQQDKSGLPNDRFSAERPEGSISTLTIQRTEQRDSAMYRCASSLAWDSDTEAFFGQGTRLTVV.

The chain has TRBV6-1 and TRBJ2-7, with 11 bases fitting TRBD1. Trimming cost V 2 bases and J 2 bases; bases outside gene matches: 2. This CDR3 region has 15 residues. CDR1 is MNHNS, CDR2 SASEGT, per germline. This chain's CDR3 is CASSEPGQGAYEQYF. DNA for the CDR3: TGTGCCAGCAGTGAACCGGGACAGGGGGCCTACGAGCAGTACTTC.

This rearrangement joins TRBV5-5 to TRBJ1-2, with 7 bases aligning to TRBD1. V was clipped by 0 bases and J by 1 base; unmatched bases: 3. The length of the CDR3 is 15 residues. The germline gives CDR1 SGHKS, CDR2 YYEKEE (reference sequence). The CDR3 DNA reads TGTGCCAGCAGCTTGGTCAGGGGGAGTAACTATGGCTACACCTTC. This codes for CASSLVRGSNYGYTF.

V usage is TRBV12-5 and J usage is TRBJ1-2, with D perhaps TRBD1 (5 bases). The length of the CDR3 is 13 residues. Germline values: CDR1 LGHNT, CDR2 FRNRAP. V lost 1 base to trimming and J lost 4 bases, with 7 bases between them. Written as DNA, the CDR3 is TGTGCTAGTGGTTTGGGACAGAGCTATGGCTACACCTTC. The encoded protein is CASGLGQSYGYTF. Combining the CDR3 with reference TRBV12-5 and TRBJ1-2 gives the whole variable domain DARVTQTPRHKVTEMGQEVTMRCQPILGHNTVFWYRQTMMQGLELLAYFRNRAPLDDSGMPKDRFSAEMPDATLATLKIQPSEPRDSAVYFCASGLGQSYGYTFGSGTRLTVV.

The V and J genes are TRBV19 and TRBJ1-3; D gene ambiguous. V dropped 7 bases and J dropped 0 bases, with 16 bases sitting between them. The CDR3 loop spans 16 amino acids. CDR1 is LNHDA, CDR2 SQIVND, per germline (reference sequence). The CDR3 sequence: CASTGSRGGSGNTIYF. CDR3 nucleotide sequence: TGTGCCAGTACGGGGAGCCGGGGTGGCTCTGGAAACACCATATATTTT.

CDR3 protein: CASSSSGTGASSGANVLTF. CDR3 sequence (DNA): TGCGCCAGCAGCTCGTCCGGGACAGGGGCGAGCTCTGGGGCCAACGTCCTGACTTTC. V gene TRBV5-1 combines with J gene TRBJ2-6, with 10 bases aligning to TRBD1. Germline CDR1 SGHRS, CDR2 YFSETQ. CDR3 length equals 19 residues. Germline trimming cut 3 bases from V and 0 bases from J; bases unmatched to any gene: 9.

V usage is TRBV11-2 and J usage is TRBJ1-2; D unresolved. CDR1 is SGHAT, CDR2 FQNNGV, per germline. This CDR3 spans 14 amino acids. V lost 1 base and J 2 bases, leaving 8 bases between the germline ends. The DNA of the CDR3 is TGTGCCAGCAGCTTAGGGACCCGGAACTATGGCTACACCTTC. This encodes CASSLGTRNYGYTF.

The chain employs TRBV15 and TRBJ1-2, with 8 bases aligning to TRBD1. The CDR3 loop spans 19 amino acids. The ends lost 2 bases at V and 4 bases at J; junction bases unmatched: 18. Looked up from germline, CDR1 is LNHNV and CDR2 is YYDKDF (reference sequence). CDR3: CATSRIPTGDPRLAYGYTF. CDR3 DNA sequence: TGTGCCACCAGCAGAATTCCGACAGGGGACCCGAGGCTTGCCTATGGCTACACCTTC.

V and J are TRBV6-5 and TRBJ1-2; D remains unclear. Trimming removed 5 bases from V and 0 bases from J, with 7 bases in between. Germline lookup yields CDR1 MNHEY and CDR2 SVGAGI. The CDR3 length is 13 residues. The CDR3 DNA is TGTGCCAGCAGTCAGGACCCTAACTATGGCTACACCTTC. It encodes CASSQDPNYGYTF.

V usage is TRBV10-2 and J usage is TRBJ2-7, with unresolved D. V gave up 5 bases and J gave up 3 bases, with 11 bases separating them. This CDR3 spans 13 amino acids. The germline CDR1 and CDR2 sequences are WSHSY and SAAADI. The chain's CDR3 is CASSSDRDYEQYF. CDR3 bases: TGCGCCAGCAGTTCGGACCGTGACTACGAGCAGTACTTC.

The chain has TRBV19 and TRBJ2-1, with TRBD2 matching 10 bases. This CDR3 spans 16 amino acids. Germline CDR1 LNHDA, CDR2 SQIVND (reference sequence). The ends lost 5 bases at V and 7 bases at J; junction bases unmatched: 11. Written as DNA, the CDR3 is TGTGCCAGTAGTCCACCGGGACTAGCGAATACGAATGAGCAGTTCTTC. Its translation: CASSPPGLANTNEQFF.

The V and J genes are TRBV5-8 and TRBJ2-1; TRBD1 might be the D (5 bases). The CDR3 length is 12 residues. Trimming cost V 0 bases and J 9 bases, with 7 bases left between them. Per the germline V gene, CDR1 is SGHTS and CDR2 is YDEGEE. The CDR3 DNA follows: TGTGCCAGCAGCTTGGAAAGGGGTGAGCAGTTCTTC. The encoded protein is CASSLERGEQFF.

CDR3 sequence (DNA): TGTGCCAGTAAGGGGGTCGGGACATTAGAGACCCAGTACTTC. Encoded protein: CASKGVGTLETQYF. The V gene is TRBV19, the J gene TRBJ2-5; TRBD1 might be the D (6 bases). The length of the CDR3 is 14 residues. Germline V CDR1 and CDR2: LNHDA, SQIVND (reference sequence). V gave up 7 bases and J gave up 4 bases, with 16 bases separating them.

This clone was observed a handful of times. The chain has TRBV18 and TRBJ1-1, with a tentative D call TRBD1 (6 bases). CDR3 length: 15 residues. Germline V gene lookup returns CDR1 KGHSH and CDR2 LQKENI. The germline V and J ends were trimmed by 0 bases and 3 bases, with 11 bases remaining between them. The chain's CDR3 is CASSPPGGPDTEAFF. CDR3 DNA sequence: TGTGCCAGCTCACCACCGGGGGGGCCCGACACTGAAGCTTTCTTT.

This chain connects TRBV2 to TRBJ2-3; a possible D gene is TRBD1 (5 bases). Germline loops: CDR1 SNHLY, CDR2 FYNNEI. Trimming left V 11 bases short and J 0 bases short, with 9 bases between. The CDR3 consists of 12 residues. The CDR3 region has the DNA TGTGCCGGGGCGTATAGCACAGATACGCAGTATTTT. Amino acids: CAGAYSTDTQYF.

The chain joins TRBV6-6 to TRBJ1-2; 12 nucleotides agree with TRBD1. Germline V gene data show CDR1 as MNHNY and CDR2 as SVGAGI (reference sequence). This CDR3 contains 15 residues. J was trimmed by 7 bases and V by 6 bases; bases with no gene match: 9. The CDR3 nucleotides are TGTGCCAGCAGGCCCCCGGGACAGGGGGCCAGTGGCTACACCTTC. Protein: CASRPPGQGASGYTF.

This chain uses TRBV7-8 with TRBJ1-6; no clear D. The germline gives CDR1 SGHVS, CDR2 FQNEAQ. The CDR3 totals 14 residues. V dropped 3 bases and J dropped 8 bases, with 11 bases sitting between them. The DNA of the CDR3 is TGTGCCAGCAGCTTTAGGGTGGGAGATTCACCCCTCCACTTT. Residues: CASSFRVGDSPLHF.

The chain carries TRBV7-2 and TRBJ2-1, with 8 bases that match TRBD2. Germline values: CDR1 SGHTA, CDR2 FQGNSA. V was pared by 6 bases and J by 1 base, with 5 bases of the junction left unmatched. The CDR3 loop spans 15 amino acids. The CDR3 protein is CASSLTSDSYNEQFF. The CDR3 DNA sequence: TGTGCCAGCAGTCTGACTAGCGATTCCTACAATGAGCAGTTCTTC.

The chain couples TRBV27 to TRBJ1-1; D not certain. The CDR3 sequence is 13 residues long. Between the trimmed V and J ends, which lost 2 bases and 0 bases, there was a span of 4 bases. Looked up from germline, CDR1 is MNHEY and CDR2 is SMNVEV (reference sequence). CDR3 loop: CASSLLVNTEAFF. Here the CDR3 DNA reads TGTGCCAGCAGTTTACTCGTGAACACTGAAGCTTTCTTT.

The DNA of the CDR3 is TGTGCCAGCAGTCCACAGGGTAACAATCAGCCCCAGCATTTT. Its translation is CASSPQGNNQPQHF. This chain connects TRBV6-1 to TRBJ1-5; TRBD1 is a possible D gene (6 bases). CDR1 MNHNS and CDR2 SASEGT come from the germline V gene. The CDR3 runs 14 residues. The V and J ends lost 5 bases and 3 bases respectively, with 11 bases between them.